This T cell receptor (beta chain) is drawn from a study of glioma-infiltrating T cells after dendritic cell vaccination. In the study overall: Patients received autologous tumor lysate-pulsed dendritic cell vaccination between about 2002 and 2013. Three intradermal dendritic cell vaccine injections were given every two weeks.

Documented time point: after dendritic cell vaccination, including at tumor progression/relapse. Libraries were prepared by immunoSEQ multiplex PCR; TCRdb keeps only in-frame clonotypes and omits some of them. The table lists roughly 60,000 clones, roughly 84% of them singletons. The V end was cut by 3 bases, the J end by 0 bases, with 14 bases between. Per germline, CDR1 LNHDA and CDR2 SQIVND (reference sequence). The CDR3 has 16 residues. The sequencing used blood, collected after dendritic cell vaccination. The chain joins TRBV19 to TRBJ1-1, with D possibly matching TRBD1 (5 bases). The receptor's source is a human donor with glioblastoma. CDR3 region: CASSMAAGKMNTEAFF. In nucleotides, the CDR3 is TGTGCCAGTAGTATGGCGGCAGGGAAGATGAACACTGAAGCTTTCTTT. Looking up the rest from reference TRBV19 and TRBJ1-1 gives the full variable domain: DGGITQSPKYLFRKEGQNVTLSCEQNLNHDAMYWYRQDPGQGLRLIYYSQIVNDFQKGDIAEGYSVSREKKESFPLTVTSAQKNPTAFYLCASSMAAGKMNTEAFFGQGTRLTVV.